This is a list of T cell receptor beta chains from one sample in a study of identifying expanded T cells in peripheral blood. Repertoires were generated with immunoSEQ multiplex PCR, while TCRdb's copy carries only in-frame clones and drops some. The top ten clones hold approximately 3% of a sample with 120,000 or so clones, about four fifths of them seen once. The sequencing input was blood. These receptors were taken from a person aged 18 to 70 in good health. Each CDR3 is given with its conserved first and last residue. D genes are given only for firm matches. Where a row states a size, it is once, few, many or the class of an expanded clone; other rows omit it.

V	D	size	J	DNA	CDR3
TRBV11-1	NA	NA	TRBJ2-2	TGTGCCAGCAGCGGGAGTACCCACCTCTGGGAGCTGTTTTTT	CASSGSTHLWELFF
TRBV15	NA	NA	TRBJ1-2	TGTGCCACCAGCAGAGGACAGGCTTGGGGAGGCTACACCTTC	CATSRGQAWGGYTF
TRBV6-6	TRBD1	NA	TRBJ2-7	TGTGCCAGCATCCTAAGGGGGGACAGGGGGAACTACGAGCAGTACTTC	CASILRGDRGNYEQYF
TRBV19	NA	NA	TRBJ1-1	TGTGCCAGTAGTATAGGTGACTTTTCGAACACTGAAGCTTTCTTT	CASSIGDFSNTEAFF
TRBV29-1	TRBD1	NA	TRBJ1-2	TGCAGCGTGACGGGACAGAACTATGGCTACACCTTC	CSVTGQNYGYTF
TRBV7-2	NA	NA	TRBJ2-5	TGTGCCAGCAGCTTATCGGGGACCTCGAGAGAGGAGACCCAGTACTTC	CASSLSGTSREETQYF
TRBV18	TRBD1	NA	TRBJ2-4	TGTGCCAGCTCACCATTCGGACAGGGGGCGCGGGCCAAAAACATTCAGTACTTC	CASSPFGQGARAKNIQYF
TRBV18	TRBD2	NA	TRBJ2-7	TGTGCCAGCTCACCACCGGGACTAGCGGTAAGCTCCTACGAGCAGTACTTC	CASSPPGLAVSSYEQYF
TRBV5-5	NA	NA	TRBJ2-3	TGTGCCAGCAGCTTGGATATCACCGCAGATACGCAGTATTTT	CASSLDITADTQYF
TRBV19	NA	NA	TRBJ1-2	TGTGCCAGTAGTACCACCGGCGGAGATGGCTACACCTTC	CASSTTGGDGYTF
TRBV5-1	NA	medium-sized	TRBJ1-4	TGCGCCAGCAGCTCGGGGAGGGGCGGAGAAAAACTGTTTTTT	CASSSGRGGEKLFF
TRBV2	NA	NA	TRBJ1-3	TGTGCCAGCATAGGCCCGGGCAGAAACACCATATATTTT	CASIGPGRNTIYF
TRBV30	NA	NA	TRBJ1-1	TGTGCCTGGAGTGTAATGGGCACTGAAGCTTTCTTT	CAWSVMGTEAFF
TRBV7-9	NA	NA	TRBJ2-7	TGTGCCAGCAGCCTAGGCGACGTGGGGTCCTACGAGCAGTACTTC	CASSLGDVGSYEQYF
TRBV5-4	NA	NA	TRBJ2-4	TGTGCCAGCAGCTTTGGCGCAGGGGATGCAAACATTCAGTACTTC	CASSFGAGDANIQYF
TRBV9	NA	NA	TRBJ1-2	TGTGCCAGCAGCGTAGGTCCCGACAGTTTAAACCGTGGCTACACCTTC	CASSVGPDSLNRGYTF
TRBV6-5	TRBD1	once	TRBJ1-4	TGTGCCAGCAGCGGGACAGGGCGAGAACTGTTTTTT	CASSGTGRELFF
TRBV5-4	NA	NA	TRBJ2-1	TGTGCCAGCAGCTCGGGGACGAGAGACGGGAAGAATGAGCAGTTCTTC	CASSSGTRDGKNEQFF
TRBV6-5	NA	NA	TRBJ1-3	TGTGCCAGCAGTTACTTTGGCAGGGGCTCTGGAAACACCATATATTTT	CASSYFGRGSGNTIYF
TRBV6-5	NA	NA	TRBJ1-3	TGTGCCAGCAAAGCTCAGCGGCAGCTATTAAACACCATATATTTT	CASKAQRQLLNTIYF
TRBV9	NA	NA	TRBJ2-7	TGTGCCAGCAGCGCCGGAGCTCGAAGCTCCTACGAGCAGTACTTC	CASSAGARSSYEQYF